This passage covers 21 T cell receptor beta chains from one sample sequenced in a study of T cell changes during pregnancy in multiple sclerosis. Sequencing was performed with immunoSEQ multiplex PCR; in TCRdb, only in-frame clones are kept and a portion is missing. The sample contains about 26,000 clones, approximately 89% of which appear only once. The sample in question was CD8+ T cells from peripheral blood mononuclear cells, obtained in the second trimester of pregnancy. The receptors originated from a female donor with multiple sclerosis, enrolled in a pregnancy study.

About this clone: A read error may account for a junction end that differs from germline. This chain connects TRBV7-2 to TRBJ2-7; D perhaps matches TRBD1 (5 bases). CDR1 is SGHTA and CDR2 is FQGNSA in the germline V gene. CDR3 length: 11 amino acids. DNA of the CDR3: TGTGCCAGCAGCTTAGAACCAGGGCTTCACTTC. As protein: CASSLEPGLHF.

The V call is TRBV11-2, the J call TRBJ2-3, with TRBD2 identical over 8 bases. Trimming at V came to 5 bases and at J to 0 bases, leaving 7 bases not matched to a gene. This CDR3 region has 16 residues. Germline V gene data show CDR1 as SGHAT and CDR2 as FQNNGV. The CDR3 is CASSEEAGGSTDTQYF. Written as DNA, the CDR3 is TGTGCCAGCAGCGAAGAGGCGGGGGGCAGCACAGATACGCAGTATTTT.

Only one count was recorded for this clone. The chain couples TRBV7-2 to TRBJ2-7; 14 nucleotides align to TRBD2. Germline V gene lookup returns CDR1 SGHTA and CDR2 FQGNSA. V dropped 5 bases and J dropped 4; count of bases not matched to a gene: 4. The CDR3 is 15 residues long. The DNA of the CDR3 is TGTGCCAGCAGCCTGGGACTAGCGGGAGCTTACGAGCAGTACTTC. Protein product: CASSLGLAGAYEQYF.

The chain has TRBV28 and TRBJ2-2; the D is unclear. Germline V lookup: CDR1 MDHEN, CDR2 SYDVKM. V was trimmed by 5 bases and J by 0 bases, leaving 7 bases between them. The CDR3 has 14 amino acids. The CDR3: CASSPGPNTGELFF. Written as DNA, the CDR3 is TGTGCCAGCAGTCCCGGTCCGAACACCGGGGAGCTGTTTTTT.

CDR3 region: CASSPPRAALAKNIQYF. The DNA for the CDR3 is TGTGCCAGCTCACCGCCGCGAGCGGCGCTAGCCAAAAACATTCAGTACTTC. The V and J genes are TRBV18 and TRBJ2-4; tentatively, D is TRBD2 (5 bases). Trimming shortened V by 3 bases and J by 0 bases, and 15 bases separated the two germline ends. This CDR3 is built from 17 residues. CDR1 is KGHSH and CDR2 is LQKENI in the germline V gene.

The V call is TRBV10-2, the J call TRBJ2-3; D is uncertain. The CDR3 extends over 13 amino acids. Germline lookup yields CDR1 WSHSY and CDR2 SAAADI. The V gene lost 7 bases and the J gene lost 0 bases, with 8 bases spanning the gap. DNA of the CDR3: TGCGCCAGCACGAGCATTAGCACAGATACGCAGTATTTT. This translates into CASTSISTDTQYF.

This clone was found a few times. One junction end disagrees with the germline gene, perhaps due to a read error. The rearrangement joins TRBV7-7 to TRBJ2-3; D uncertain. This CDR3 region has 13 residues. The V gene's germline CDR1 is SSHAT and CDR2 FNYEAQ (reference sequence). The CDR3 loop reads CASSPSPEHTQYF. The CDR3 DNA reads TGTGCTAGCAGCCCATCCCCGGAGCATACGCAGTATTTT. The full variable domain, its missing parts supplied by reference TRBV7-7 and TRBJ2-3, is GAGVSQSPRYKVTKRGQDVTLRCDPISSHATLYWYQQALGQGPEFLTYFNYEAQPDKSGLPSDRFSAERPEGSISTLTIQRTEQRDSAMYRCASSPSPEHTQYFGPGTRLTVL.

This chain joins TRBV13 and TRBJ2-1; no firm D call. The CDR3 consists of 12 residues. The V gene lost 2 bases and the J gene lost 7 bases, with 6 bases spanning the gap. Germline CDR1 is PRHDT and CDR2 is FYEKMQ (reference sequence). The CDR3 DNA sequence: TGTGCCAGCAGCTTAAATCAGAATGAGCAGTTCTTC. Protein product: CASSLNQNEQFF. The variable domain in full, with the rest retrieved from reference TRBV13 and TRBJ2-1, is AAGVIQSPRHLIKEKRETATLKCYPIPRHDTVYWYQQGPGQDPQFLISFYEKMQSDKGSIPDRFSAQQFSDYHSELNMSSLELGDSALYFCASSLNQNEQFFGPGTRLTVL.

The sample holds one count of this clone. CDR3 coding DNA: TGCGCCAGCAGCCAAGATACGGGGACCTACAATGAGCAGTTCTTC. It yields the protein CASSQDTGTYNEQFF. V and J are TRBV4-3 and TRBJ2-1; TRBD2 might be the D (5 bases). V shed 0 bases and J shed 2 bases, with 8 bases lying between them. The CDR3 is made up of 15 amino acids. CDR1 is LGHNA and CDR2 is YSLEER in the germline V gene.

The CDR3 sequence is CASSEPFGTGFYNEQFF. The CDR3 nucleotides read TGTGCCAGCAGTGAACCATTCGGGACAGGGTTCTACAATGAGCAGTTCTTC. The rearrangement links TRBV2 to TRBJ2-1, with TRBD1 identical over 9 bases. CDR1 and CDR2 (germline): SNHLY, FYNNEI. CDR3 length: 17 residues. Trimming removed 2 bases from V and 3 bases from J; junction bases left unmatched: 8. Based on the CDR3 plus reference TRBV2 and TRBJ2-1, the full variable domain is EPEVTQTPSHQVTQMGQEVILRCVPISNHLYFYWYRQILGQKVEFLVSFYNNEISEKSEIFDDQFSVERPDGSNFTLKIRSTKLEDSAMYFCASSEPFGTGFYNEQFFGPGTRLTVL.

This chain uses TRBV9 with TRBJ2-5, with 11 bases matching TRBD2. V gave up 2 bases and J gave up 5 bases; unmatched junction bases: 5. The CDR3 loop spans 15 amino acids. Germline assignment: CDR1 SGDLS and CDR2 YYNGEE. The CDR3 protein is CASSVSGRAAETQYF. In DNA form, the CDR3 reads TGTGCCAGCAGCGTTAGCGGGAGGGCCGCGGAGACCCAGTACTTC. The variable domain in full, with the rest retrieved from reference TRBV9 and TRBJ2-5, is DSGVTQTPKHLITATGQRVTLRCSPRSGDLSVYWYQQSLDQGLQFLIQYYNGEERAKGNILERFSAQQFPDLHSELNLSSLELGDSALYFCASSVSGRAAETQYFGPGTRLLVL.

The sample holds one count of this clone. This chain links TRBV7-9 with TRBJ2-7, with TRBD2 identical over 7 bases. CDR1 SEHNR and CDR2 FQNEAQ come from the germline V gene (reference sequence). The CDR3 sequence is 14 residues long. V shed 5 bases and J 2 bases; nucleotides not matched to a gene: 6. CDR3 sequence (DNA): TGTGCCAGCAGCCTACCGGGACTAACCTACGAGCAGTACTTC. This sequence encodes CASSLPGLTYEQYF.

The chain is built from TRBV7-9 and TRBJ2-7, with a weak D call TRBD2 (6 bases). The CDR3 consists of 13 residues. Trimming pared 5 bases from V and 3 bases from J, leaving 11 bases between. The germline V gene has CDR1 SEHNR and CDR2 FQNEAQ (reference sequence). The CDR3 nucleotides read TGTGCCAGCAGCCTCGGGAGTAACTACGAGCAGTACTTC. Its translation is CASSLGSNYEQYF.

The V gene is TRBV19, the J gene TRBJ2-3; D might be TRBD2 (5 bases). The V gene's germline CDR1 is LNHDA and CDR2 SQIVND (reference sequence). V gave up 5 bases and J gave up 1 base, with 13 bases separating them. This CDR3 has 15 residues. CDR3 protein: CASSVSVRGTDTQYF. In DNA form, the CDR3 reads TGTGCCAGTAGTGTATCCGTGAGGGGCACAGATACGCAGTATTTT.

The CDR3 protein is CASSPGGTGDEQYF. The CDR3 bases are TGTGCCAGCAGCCCGGGGGGGACAGGGGACGAGCAGTACTTC. The chain is built from TRBV9 and TRBJ2-7, with TRBD1 matching over 10 bases. The germline gives CDR1 SGDLS, CDR2 YYNGEE. With 4 bases clipped from V and 5 bases from J, the junction kept 6 bases outside the gene matches. The CDR3 totals 14 residues. Together with reference TRBV9 and TRBJ2-7, the CDR3 gives the full variable domain: DSGVTQTPKHLITATGQRVTLRCSPRSGDLSVYWYQQSLDQGLQFLIQYYNGEERAKGNILERFSAQQFPDLHSELNLSSLELGDSALYFCASSPGGTGDEQYFGPGTRLTVT.

This sequence joins TRBV27 and TRBJ2-6; D uncertain. Between the trimmed V and J ends, which lost 5 bases and 1 base, there was a span of 9 bases. CDR1 is MNHEY and CDR2 is SMNVEV in the germline V gene (reference sequence). There are 15 residues in the CDR3. The CDR3 sequence: CASSPVRSGANVLTF. The DNA of the CDR3 is TGTGCCAGCAGTCCCGTGAGGTCTGGGGCCAACGTCCTGACTTTC.

There are a few counts of this clone. The chain links TRBV28 to TRBJ2-1, with D hard to call. Trimming cost V 2 bases and J 8 bases, with 10 bases left between them. CDR1 MDHEN and CDR2 SYDVKM come from the germline V gene. This CDR3 contains 13 residues. The CDR3 coding sequence is TGTGCCAGCAGTTTAAGCTCCGACTATGAGCAGTTCTTC. Amino acids: CASSLSSDYEQFF.

V and J are TRBV27 and TRBJ2-7; 9 nucleotides line up with TRBD1. There are 14 residues in the CDR3. V dropped 11 bases and J dropped 0; count of bases not matched to a gene: 8. CDR1 and CDR2 (germline): MNHEY, SMNVEV (reference sequence). CDR3 in DNA: TGTGCCGCTTCACCGGGACAGGGCTCCTACGAGCAGTACTTC. Protein sequence: CAASPGQGSYEQYF.

In this sample, this clone turned up once. This chain uses TRBV7-2 with TRBJ2-1; 15 nucleotides match TRBD2. CDR3 length: 17 amino acids. Germline-derived CDR1 and CDR2 are SGHTA and FQGNSA. V shed 5 bases, J shed 1 base, and the junction held 3 bases outside the gene matches. Here the CDR3 reads CASSPGTSGRSYNEQFF. As DNA, the CDR3 is TGTGCCAGCAGCCCCGGGACTAGCGGGAGGTCCTACAATGAGCAGTTCTTC.

The genes are TRBV7-8 and TRBJ2-1; 9 bases match TRBD1. With V trimmed by 4 bases and J by 6 bases, 19 bases remained unmatched. Germline CDR1 is SGHVS and CDR2 is FQNEAQ. The CDR3 is 19 amino acids. Written as DNA, the CDR3 is TGTGCCAGCAGCTCAACCTTCGTGTTGGGGACAGGGTATGGCAATGAGCAGTTCTTC. Its translation is CASSSTFVLGTGYGNEQFF.

This rearrangement joins TRBV27 to TRBJ1-1, with a tentative D call TRBD1 (6 bases). Germline V CDR1 and CDR2: MNHEY, SMNVEV (reference sequence). This CDR3 spans 14 amino acids. Deletions cut 8 bases from V and 1 base from J, with 14 bases between. CDR3 region: CASSLAGANTEAFF. As DNA, the CDR3 is TGTGCCAGCTCCCTAGCAGGGGCGAACACTGAAGCTTTCTTT.